The 29 T cell receptor beta chains below all came from one sample that was sequenced in a study of T cells after yellow fever vaccination (dated by TCRdb to between 2018 and 2021). The library came from 5' RACE. Sequencing was performed on an Illumina HiSeq 2500. Clones were called with MiXCR by TCRdb after fastp trimmed the public reads at Q25, and only in-frame beta chains were retained. Each entry is one CDR3 protein sequence, shown with its most common DNA and genes. In all, the sample holds about 69,000 distinct CDR3 sequences, and 5% to 6.5% of those were seen once. Of the sample, 2.2% falls within the top ten clones. The treatment or condition label corresponds to: live attenuated yellow fever vaccine strain. The sequenced sample was CD4+ T cells sorted from PBMCs, obtained roughly 15 days after the first yellow fever vaccination. All receptors derive from a man younger than 35 who received the YFV17D yellow fever vaccine.

Many counts were recorded for this clonotype. The chain has TRBV6-5 and TRBJ1-5; 7 bases map to TRBD1. The germline V gene encodes CDR1 MNHEY and CDR2 SVGAGI. CDR3 length: 15 amino acids. Trimming at V came to 5 bases and at J to 6 bases, leaving 10 bases not matched to a gene. The CDR3 spells CASSTDRDRVQPQHF. CDR3 coding DNA: TGTGCCAGCAGTACAGACAGGGATCGGGTTCAGCCCCAGCATTTT.

This clonotype was detected many times. The chain carries TRBV4-3 and TRBJ2-3; D gene unclear. The CDR3 is 13 residues long. The ends were cut back, 4 bases at V and 2 bases at J, with 7 bases in the middle. CDR1 LGHNA and CDR2 YSLEER come from the germline V gene. The CDR3, as DNA: TGCGCCAGCAGCCTGGAAAACACAGATACGCAGTATTTT. This encodes CASSLENTDTQYF.

This clonotype was recorded at least ten times. The rearrangement links TRBV4-2 to TRBJ1-1; D unresolved. Per the germline V gene, CDR1 is LGHNA and CDR2 is YNFKEQ. The CDR3 sequence is 14 residues long. Trimming stripped 3 bases from V and 0 bases from J, with 8 bases between. CDR3 DNA: TGTGCCAGCAGCCAGACGGACGTGAACACTGAAGCTTTCTTT. Its protein is CASSQTDVNTEAFF.

At least ten counts were recorded for this clonotype. This chain connects TRBV11-2 to TRBJ2-7; no firm D call. Germline-derived CDR1 and CDR2 are SGHAT and FQNNGV. The CDR3 has 13 residues. Trimming took off 6 bases at V and 0 bases at J, with 9 bases between the two ends. In DNA, the CDR3 is TGTGCCAGCAGGCCTTCGGCCTCCTACGAGCAGTACGTC. Protein product: CASRPSASYEQYV.

This clonotype has at least ten counts. The genes are TRBV19 and TRBJ1-5; 9 nucleotides match TRBD1. The CDR3 loop spans 14 amino acids. CDR1 LNHDA and CDR2 SQIVND come from the germline V gene (reference sequence). With 9 bases clipped from V and 6 bases from J, the junction kept 9 bases outside the gene matches. CDR3 sequence reads: CASRNRGLIQPQHF. For the CDR3, the DNA is TGTGCCAGCCGGAACAGGGGGCTTATTCAGCCCCAGCATTTT.

This clonotype was observed many times. The chain employs TRBV6-5 and TRBJ2-7; 11 bases line up with TRBD2. V shed 5 bases and J 5 bases; nucleotides not matched to a gene: 2. The CDR3 contains 13 residues. Germline values: CDR1 MNHEY, CDR2 SVGAGI. CDR3 in DNA: TGTGCCAGCAGTAGACTAGCGGGGCACGAGCAGTACGTC. The encoded protein is CASSRLAGHEQYV.

This clonotype occurred many times. The chain uses TRBV20-1 and TRBJ1-1; unclear D gene. Trimming left V 4 bases short and J 1 base short, with 7 bases between. The CDR3 has 12 residues. Per the germline V gene, CDR1 is DFQATT and CDR2 is SNEGSKA (reference sequence). The chain's CDR3 is CSAMLGNTEAFF. CDR3 DNA: TGCAGTGCTATGTTAGGGAACACTGAAGCTTTCTTT.

Many counts were recorded for this clonotype. V is TRBV5-5 and J is TRBJ2-3; D is unclear. CDR1 and CDR2 (germline): SGHKS, YYEKEE (reference sequence). The germline V and J ends were trimmed by 6 bases and 7 bases, with 6 bases remaining between them. This CDR3 has 10 residues. The CDR3 DNA follows: TGTGCCAGCACCTCGTATACGCAGTATTTT. It is translated as CASTSYTQYF.

This clonotype was counted only a few times. The chain uses TRBV19 and TRBJ2-7; 7 nucleotides match TRBD1. The CDR3 covers 14 residues. Trimming took 3 bases from V and 2 from J; bases not matched to a gene: 4. CDR1 and CDR2 (germline): LNHDA, SQIVND (reference sequence). This CDR3 reads CASSILDRTYEQYF. CDR3 bases: TGTGCCAGTAGTATTTTGGACAGGACCTACGAGCAGTACTTC. The whole variable domain, remainder taken from reference TRBV19 and TRBJ2-7, is DGGITQSPKYLFRKEGQNVTLSCEQNLNHDAMYWYRQDPGQGLRLIYYSQIVNDFQKGDIAEGYSVSREKKESFPLTVTSAQKNPTAFYLCASSILDRTYEQYFGPGTRLTVT.

This clonotype was recorded many times. The chain employs TRBV18 and TRBJ2-3, with D perhaps matching TRBD2 (5 bases). Looked up from germline, CDR1 is KGHSH and CDR2 is LQKENI. V dropped 0 bases and J dropped 4 bases, with 11 bases sitting between them. The CDR3 has 15 amino acids. The CDR3 region has the DNA TGTGCCAGCTCACCACCTCTCGGAGGCGCAGATACGCAGTATTTT. Translating gives CASSPPLGGADTQYF.

This clonotype was counted many times. The V gene is TRBV7-2, the J gene TRBJ2-1; unclear D gene. The CDR3 is 13 amino acids. Trimming left V 0 bases short and J 6 bases short, with 6 bases between. Germline lookup yields CDR1 SGHTA and CDR2 FQGNSA. CDR3 protein: CASSLAGFNEQFF. CDR3 nucleotide sequence: TGTGCCAGCAGCTTAGCCGGCTTCAATGAGCAGTTCTTC. Full variable domain (remainder filled in from reference TRBV7-2 and TRBJ2-1): GAGVSQSPSNKVTEKGKDVELRCDPISGHTALYWYRQSLGQGLEFLIYFQGNSAPDKSGLPSDRFSAERTGGSVSTLTIQRTQQEDSAVYLCASSLAGFNEQFFGPGTRLTVL.

Only a few counts were recorded for this clonotype. V and J are TRBV30 and TRBJ1-3; D gene ambiguous. Germline-derived CDR1 and CDR2 are GTSNPN and SVGIG (reference sequence). Between the trimmed V and J ends, which lost 0 bases and 0 bases, there was a span of 3 bases. The CDR3 runs 13 residues. The CDR3 DNA sequence: TGTGCCTGGAGTGTTATCTCTGGAAACACCATATATTTT. It yields the protein CAWSVISGNTIYF.

This clonotype was seen many times. The CDR3 DNA is TGTGCCAGCCGTCAAGACCGGGGCACAGATACGCAGTATTTT. Amino acid sequence: CASRQDRGTDTQYF. This sequence joins TRBV12-3 or TRBV12-4 and TRBJ2-3; no firm D call. V lost 8 bases, J lost 1 base, and 13 bases lay in between. This CDR3 is 14 amino acids long.

This clonotype came up many times. The V and J genes are TRBV6-5 and TRBJ1-6; the D gene is possibly TRBD1 (5 bases). With 4 bases removed from V and 4 bases from J, the gap between germline ends came to 17 bases. The CDR3 has 17 residues. The germline V gene encodes CDR1 MNHEY and CDR2 SVGAGI. CDR3 coding DNA: TGTGCCAGCAGTTTGGCATTAAGTCGGGGGTATAATTCACCCCTCCACTTT. Translated: CASSLALSRGYNSPLHF.

In its sample, this clonotype was seen many times. The chain couples TRBV3-1 to TRBJ1-2, with 7 bases fitting TRBD1. The CDR3 is made up of 14 amino acids. Trimming at V came to 4 bases and at J to 4 bases, leaving 6 bases not matched to a gene. Germline CDR1 is LGHDT and CDR2 is YNNKEL (reference sequence). CDR3 DNA: TGTGCCAGCAGCCCACTGGGACAGTCCTATGGCTACACCTTC. Translating it yields CASSPLGQSYGYTF.

This clonotype was seen many times. The CDR3 region is CASSTGQGIQYF. CDR3 DNA sequence: TGTGCCAGCAGTACCGGACAGGGGATTCAGTACTTC. This chain uses TRBV6-6 with TRBJ2-4; 9 positions match TRBD1. The CDR3 totals 12 residues. Germline CDR1 MNHNY, CDR2 SVGAGI (reference sequence). V gave up 5 bases and J gave up 10 bases; unmatched junction bases: 3.

This clonotype was seen ten or more times. The V call is TRBV20-1, the J call TRBJ2-2; tentatively, D is TRBD2 (7 bases). Germline lookup yields CDR1 DFQATT and CDR2 SNEGSKA (reference sequence). The germline V and J ends were trimmed by 0 bases and 6 bases, with 14 bases remaining between them. CDR3 length: 15 residues. CDR3: CSARDPQGRAGELFF. CDR3 in DNA: TGCAGTGCTAGAGATCCTCAGGGGAGGGCCGGGGAGCTGTTTTTT.

This clonotype was seen at least ten times. V usage is TRBV11-2 and J usage is TRBJ1-6; 7 bases map to TRBD1. CDR3 length: 14 residues. The ends lost 0 bases at V and 10 bases at J; junction bases unmatched: 3. Germline CDR1 SGHAT, CDR2 FQNNGV. The CDR3 nucleotides read TGTGCCAGCAGCTTAGAAGGGGGCAGCTCACCCCTCCACTTT. This translates into CASSLEGGSSPLHF.

This clonotype occurred many times. This chain links TRBV10-2 with TRBJ1-5; D is unclear. The germline CDR1 and CDR2 sequences are WSHSY and SAAADI. V lost 0 bases and J lost 6, with 9 bases in between. This CDR3 region has 14 residues. The CDR3 DNA sequence: TGCGCCAGCAGTGAGTCCGATTGGGGTCAGCCCCAGCATTTT. This translates into CASSESDWGQPQHF.

This clonotype was picked up many times. The V gene is TRBV6-5, the J gene TRBJ1-2, with D possibly being TRBD1 (5 bases). Germline V gene sequence: CDR1 MNHEY, CDR2 SVGAGI. This CDR3 has 12 amino acids. Trimming removed 6 bases from V and 9 bases from J, with 14 bases in between. CDR3 nucleotide sequence: TGTGCCAGCAGCACTTGGGACGGTTGCTACACCTTC. It is translated as CASSTWDGCYTF.

In this sample, this clonotype turned up many times. The chain employs TRBV10-3 and TRBJ2-2; 9 bases map to TRBD1. Germline CDR1 is ENHRY and CDR2 is SYGVKD. This CDR3 has 15 amino acids. Losses at the gene ends were 5 bases for V and 5 bases for J; bases not matched to a gene: 6. The CDR3 DNA sequence: TGTGCCATCAGTCTACAGGGGGCTGGAACCGGGGAGCTGTTTTTT. Protein sequence: CAISLQGAGTGELFF.

This clonotype has at least ten counts. The chain couples TRBV5-1 to TRBJ2-5, with 7 bases matching TRBD1. From germline, CDR1 is SGHRS and CDR2 YFSETQ. CDR3 size: 14 residues. The J segment lost 1 base and the V segment lost 5 bases, leaving 5 bases of the junction unmatched. CDR3 nucleotide sequence: TGCGCCAGCAGGGGACAGAACTCCCAAGAGACCCAGTACTTC. This sequence encodes CASRGQNSQETQYF.

This clonotype was seen repeatedly, ten times or more. CDR3 sequence reads: CASSPRGLTSGAGELFF. Written as DNA, the CDR3 is TGTGCCAGCAGCCCCCGGGGTCTGACTAGCGGGGCCGGGGAGCTGTTTTTT. The rearrangement links TRBV7-3 to TRBJ2-2; TRBD2 aligns across 11 bases. After removal of 5 bases from V and 6 bases from J, the junction contained 11 bases not matched to a gene. CDR3 length equals 17 residues. Germline loops: CDR1 SGHTA, CDR2 FQGTGA.

This clonotype was observed at least ten times. V and J are TRBV20-1 and TRBJ2-3; 14 positions agree with TRBD2. After removal of 0 bases from V and 14 bases from J, the junction contained 1 base not matched to a gene. The CDR3 has 12 amino acids. Germline V gene lookup returns CDR1 DFQATT and CDR2 SNEGSKA (reference sequence). CDR3: CSAREGLAGVYF. The DNA for the CDR3 is TGCAGTGCTAGAGAGGGACTAGCGGGGGTGTATTTT.

This clonotype was counted ten times or more. The chain carries TRBV6-5 and TRBJ1-5; D is perhaps TRBD1 (5 bases). The germline V gene encodes CDR1 MNHEY and CDR2 SVGAGI. The length of the CDR3 is 16 residues. Trimming removed 6 bases at V and 1 base at J, with 16 bases between. The chain's CDR3 is CASRAGRIWSNQPQHF. CDR3 DNA sequence: TGTGCCAGCAGAGCAGGGAGGATTTGGAGCAATCAGCCCCAGCATTTT.

This clonotype showed up many times. V gene TRBV7-9 combines with J gene TRBJ2-5; 8 nucleotides align to TRBD1. The CDR3 contains 17 residues. Germline-derived CDR1 and CDR2 are SEHNR and FQNEAQ (reference sequence). V lost 1 base to trimming and J lost 2 bases; unmatched junction nucleotides: 9. The CDR3 loop is CASSLVAGGAPQETQYF. The CDR3 DNA reads TGTGCCAGCAGCTTAGTTGCAGGGGGCGCCCCACAAGAGACCCAGTACTTC.

In the case of this clonotype: A much larger clonotype is one base distant, so this may be a read error. The chain couples TRBV7-2 to TRBJ2-2; tentative D call: TRBD1 (6 bases). Germline V CDR1 and CDR2: SGHTA, FQGNSA. V was shortened by 5 bases and J by 4 bases, with 14 bases between the two germline ends. There are 15 residues in the CDR3. CDR3 sequence: CTSSLFQGPTGELFF. The DNA for the CDR3 is TGTACCAGCAGCCTTTTTCAGGGGCCCACCGGGGAGCTGTTTTTT.

This clonotype has a count of ten or more. J is TRBJ1-2 and V is TRBV20-1; D is perhaps TRBD1 (6 bases). Germline V gene data show CDR1 as DFQATT and CDR2 as SNEGSKA (reference sequence). V shed 6 bases and J shed 3 bases, with 14 bases lying between them. The CDR3 spans 13 residues. CDR3 amino acids: CSAHRVYDYGYTF. CDR3 nucleotide sequence: TGCAGTGCCCACAGGGTGTACGACTATGGCTACACCTTC.

The sample holds many counts of this clonotype. The rearrangement uses TRBV12-3 or TRBV12-4 and TRBJ2-3; D not certain. V was cut by 3 bases and J by 1 base, with 8 bases left in between. The CDR3 is 14 residues long. The DNA of the CDR3 is TGTGCCAGCAGTTTGCGTGGTGGCACAGATACGCAGTATTTT. This encodes CASSLRGGTDTQYF.